Below, one T cell receptor (beta chain) is given with its context. As originally analysed: Scientists estimated how many nucleated cells there were by amplifying reference gene primers. Clones were read by immunoSEQ multiplex PCR, and TCRdb kept only the in-frame ones, dropping some. V, J and clone size were drawn from that table, and D and trimming were deduced from the DNA. The repertoire holds about 68,000 clones, with 86% as singletons. The data were taken from a study of blood T cell repertoires in COVID-19. Whole-study context: Acute and convalescent COVID-19 samples came from the United States, Italy and Spain. PBMCs, B-cell-depleted T cells, or T cells were the source of the cDNA or gDNA that made up the material.

The CDR3 has 11 amino acids. Trimming took off 4 bases at V and 9 bases at J, with 9 bases between the two ends. Sequenced input: peripheral blood. This TCR derives from a man aged 30 to 39 with acute or convalescent COVID-19. J is TRBJ1-1 and V is TRBV12-3 or TRBV12-4; D call uncertain. This CDR3 is CASSSRLKAFF. The CDR3 DNA reads as TGTGCCAGCAGTTCGAGACTGAAAGCTTTCTTT.